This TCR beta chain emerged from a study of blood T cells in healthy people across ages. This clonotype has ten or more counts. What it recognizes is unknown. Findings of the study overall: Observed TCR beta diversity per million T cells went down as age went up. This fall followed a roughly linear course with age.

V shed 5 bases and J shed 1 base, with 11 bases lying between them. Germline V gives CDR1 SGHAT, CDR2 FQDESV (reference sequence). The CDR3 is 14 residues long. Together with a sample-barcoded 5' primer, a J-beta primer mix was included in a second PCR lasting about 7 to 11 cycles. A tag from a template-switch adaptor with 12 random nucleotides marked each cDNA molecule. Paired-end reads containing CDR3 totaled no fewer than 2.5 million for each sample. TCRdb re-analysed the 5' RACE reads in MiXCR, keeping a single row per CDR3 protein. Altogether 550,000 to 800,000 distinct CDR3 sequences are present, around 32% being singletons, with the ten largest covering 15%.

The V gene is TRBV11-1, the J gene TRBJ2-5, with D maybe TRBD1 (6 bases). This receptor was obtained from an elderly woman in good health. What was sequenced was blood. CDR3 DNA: TGTGCCAGCAGCCCACCGACAGGCCAAGAGACCCAGTACTTC. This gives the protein CASSPPTGQETQYF.